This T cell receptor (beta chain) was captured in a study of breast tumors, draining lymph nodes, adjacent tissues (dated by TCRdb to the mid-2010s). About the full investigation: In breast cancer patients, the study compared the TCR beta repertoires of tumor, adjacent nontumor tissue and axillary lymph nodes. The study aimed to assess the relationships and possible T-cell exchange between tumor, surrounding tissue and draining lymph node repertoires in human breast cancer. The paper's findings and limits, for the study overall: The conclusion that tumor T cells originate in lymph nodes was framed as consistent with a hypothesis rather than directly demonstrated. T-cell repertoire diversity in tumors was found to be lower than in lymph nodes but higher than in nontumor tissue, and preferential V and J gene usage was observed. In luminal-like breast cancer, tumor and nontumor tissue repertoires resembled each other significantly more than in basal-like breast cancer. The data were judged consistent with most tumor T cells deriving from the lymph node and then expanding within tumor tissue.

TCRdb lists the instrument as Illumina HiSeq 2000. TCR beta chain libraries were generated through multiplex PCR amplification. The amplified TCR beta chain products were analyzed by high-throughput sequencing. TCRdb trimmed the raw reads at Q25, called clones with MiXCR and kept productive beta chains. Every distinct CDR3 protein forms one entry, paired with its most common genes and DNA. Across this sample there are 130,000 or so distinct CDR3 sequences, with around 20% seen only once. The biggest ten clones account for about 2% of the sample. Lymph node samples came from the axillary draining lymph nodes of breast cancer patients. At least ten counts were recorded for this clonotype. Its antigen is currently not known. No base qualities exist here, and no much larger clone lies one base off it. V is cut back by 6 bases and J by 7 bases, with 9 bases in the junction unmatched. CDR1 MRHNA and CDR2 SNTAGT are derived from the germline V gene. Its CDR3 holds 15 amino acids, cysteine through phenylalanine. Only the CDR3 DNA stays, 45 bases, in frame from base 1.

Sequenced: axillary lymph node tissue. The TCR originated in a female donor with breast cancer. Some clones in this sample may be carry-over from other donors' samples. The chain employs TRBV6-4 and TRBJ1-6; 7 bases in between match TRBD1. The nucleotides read TGTGCCAGCAGGAGGGACAGTCAATGGAATTCACCCCTCCACTTT. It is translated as CASRRDSQWNSPLHF.